Listed below are T cell receptor beta chains from one sample, sequenced in a study of identical twins. TCRdb re-analysed the 5' RACE reads in MiXCR, keeping a single row per CDR3 protein. The sample lists 450,000 or so distinct CDR3 sequences, 14% occurring once. This sample was also put to use in a study of yellow fever vaccine responses in identical twins.

Sequencing was carried out using CD4+ T cells sorted from blood. These receptors were obtained from a woman aged 18 to 35 in good health. The CDR3 runs from the conserved cysteine through the conserved F or W. D genes are given only for firm matches. Size is omitted from some rows. Given values are once, few, many or a class for expanded clones.

abundance: .; j_gene: TRBJ2-1; v_gene: TRBV6-1; d_gene: .; CDR3nt: TGTGCCAGCAGTCGAGGACAGGGGCCCTGGCGGGAGGGCCTTATTAAGTTCTTC; CDR3aa: CASSRGQGPWREGLIKFF
abundance: .; j_gene: TRBJ2-1; v_gene: TRBV20-1; d_gene: TRBD2; CDR3nt: TGCAGTGCTAGAATAGCGGGAGGGGGCAATGAGCAGTTCTTC; CDR3aa: CSARIAGGGNEQFF
abundance: .; j_gene: TRBJ2-5; v_gene: TRBV5-1; d_gene: .; CDR3nt: TGCGCCAGCAGCTTGGCCCGGGACCATGTGGGGACCCAGTACTTC; CDR3aa: CASSLARDHVGTQYF
abundance: .; j_gene: TRBJ1-4; v_gene: TRBV4-2; d_gene: .; CDR3nt: TGTGCCAGCAGCCAAGTCTCTTTCGATGAAAAACTGTTTTTT; CDR3aa: CASSQVSFDEKLFF
abundance: few; j_gene: TRBJ2-1; v_gene: TRBV10-3; d_gene: TRBD2; CDR3nt: TGTGCCATCAGTGAGTCGACGGCTAGCGGATCCAATGAGCAGTTCTTC; CDR3aa: CAISESTASGSNEQFF
abundance: few; j_gene: TRBJ1-2; v_gene: TRBV7-8; d_gene: TRBD1; CDR3nt: TGTGCCAGCAGCTTACGGGACAGCTCCTATGGCTACACCTTC; CDR3aa: CASSLRDSSYGYTF
abundance: .; j_gene: TRBJ2-3; v_gene: TRBV19; d_gene: .; CDR3nt: TGTGCCAGTAGTATCTCCCCCGGGTCAGATACGCAGTATTTT; CDR3aa: CASSISPGSDTQYF
abundance: few; j_gene: TRBJ2-7; v_gene: TRBV28; d_gene: .; CDR3nt: TGTGCCAGCAGTTTAAGGGGGTACGGCGTCGACGAGCAGTACTTC; CDR3aa: CASSLRGYGVDEQYF
abundance: few; j_gene: TRBJ2-1; v_gene: TRBV18; d_gene: .; CDR3nt: TGTGCCAGCTCACGGACAGATAGCTCCTACAATGAGCAGTTCTTC; CDR3aa: CASSRTDSSYNEQFF
abundance: .; j_gene: TRBJ1-5; v_gene: TRBV3-1; d_gene: .; CDR3nt: TGTGCCAGCAGCCCAGCGCCAGGGGCCAATCAGCCCCAGCATTTT; CDR3aa: CASSPAPGANQPQHF
abundance: .; j_gene: TRBJ2-1; v_gene: TRBV6-5; d_gene: .; CDR3nt: TGTGCCACCCTCCCGGACGGGGGTGAGCAGTTCTTC; CDR3aa: CATLPDGGEQFF
abundance: .; j_gene: TRBJ2-1; v_gene: TRBV4-1; d_gene: TRBD2; CDR3nt: TGCGCCAGCAGCCAAGGGGAAGGACTAGCGAACAATGAGCAGTTCTTC; CDR3aa: CASSQGEGLANNEQFF
abundance: .; j_gene: TRBJ2-1; v_gene: TRBV20-1; d_gene: .; CDR3nt: TGCAGTGCTAGCCAAACCGTAAATGAGCAGTTCTTC; CDR3aa: CSASQTVNEQFF
abundance: .; j_gene: TRBJ2-3; v_gene: TRBV20-1; d_gene: TRBD2; CDR3nt: TGCAGTGCCGAAAGGACTAGCGGTGCGCTGGGCACAGATACGCAGTATTTT; CDR3aa: CSAERTSGALGTDTQYF
abundance: .; j_gene: TRBJ2-3; v_gene: TRBV28; d_gene: TRBD1; CDR3nt: TGTGCCAGCACAACAGGGGGAACAGATACGCAGTATTTT; CDR3aa: CASTTGGTDTQYF
abundance: few; j_gene: TRBJ1-5; v_gene: TRBV12-3/TRBV12-4; d_gene: .; CDR3nt: TGTGCCAGCAGTCCCCAGGTCAATAGCAATCAGCCCCAGCATTTT; CDR3aa: CASSPQVNSNQPQHF
abundance: .; j_gene: TRBJ2-1; v_gene: TRBV29-1; d_gene: TRBD2; CDR3nt: TGCAGCGTTGAAGATGAGGTTCTAGCGGGACTATGGATGCGTAACAATGAGCAGTTCTTC; CDR3aa: CSVEDEVLAGLWMRNNEQFF
abundance: many; j_gene: TRBJ1-1; v_gene: TRBV10-3; d_gene: .; CDR3nt: TGTGCCATCCATGGCCTGGGATCGACTGAAGCTTTCTTT; CDR3aa: CAIHGLGSTEAFF
abundance: .; j_gene: TRBJ2-5; v_gene: TRBV5-1; d_gene: TRBD2; CDR3nt: TGCGCCAGCAGCGAGGGACTAGCTTACCAAGAGACCCAGTACTTC; CDR3aa: CASSEGLAYQETQYF
abundance: .; j_gene: TRBJ2-7; v_gene: TRBV27; d_gene: TRBD1; CDR3nt: TGTGCCAGCAGTCGGCCGGGACAGGGTATTAGAGAGCAGTACTTC; CDR3aa: CASSRPGQGIREQYF
abundance: .; j_gene: TRBJ2-4; v_gene: TRBV7-2; d_gene: TRBD1; CDR3nt: TGTGCCAGCAGCACTAGGACAGGCCCACTAGCCAAAAACATTCAGTACTTC; CDR3aa: CASSTRTGPLAKNIQYF
abundance: few; j_gene: TRBJ2-3; v_gene: TRBV5-1; d_gene: TRBD2; CDR3nt: TGCGCCAGCAGCGGTCTTTCGGAAACTAGCGGGAGTTTGCAGTATTTT; CDR3aa: CASSGLSETSGSLQYF
abundance: few; j_gene: TRBJ2-3; v_gene: TRBV24-1; d_gene: TRBD1; CDR3nt: TGTGCCACCAGTGACCCCGGACAGGGGACAACAGATACGCAGTATTTT; CDR3aa: CATSDPGQGTTDTQYF
abundance: .; j_gene: TRBJ1-2; v_gene: TRBV15; d_gene: TRBD1; CDR3nt: TGTGCCACCAGCCCCAGGACAGGGGGGTATGGCTACACCTTC; CDR3aa: CATSPRTGGYGYTF
abundance: few; j_gene: TRBJ2-1; v_gene: TRBV20-1; d_gene: .; CDR3nt: TGCAGTGCTACGATCGTCTACGGGGGGCGGGGGAATGAGCAGTTCTTC; CDR3aa: CSATIVYGGRGNEQFF
abundance: few; j_gene: TRBJ2-3; v_gene: TRBV5-4; d_gene: .; CDR3nt: TGTGCCAGCAGCCGCCTCGAAATGACGGGCACAGATACGCAGTATTTT; CDR3aa: CASSRLEMTGTDTQYF
abundance: few; j_gene: TRBJ2-3; v_gene: TRBV7-9; d_gene: TRBD1; CDR3nt: TGTGCCAGCAGCTCCGGGACAGGTAGCACAGATACGCAGTATTTT; CDR3aa: CASSSGTGSTDTQYF
abundance: .; j_gene: TRBJ2-7; v_gene: TRBV6-5; d_gene: .; CDR3nt: TGTGCCAGCAGTTACCGGACAGACTTTTCACACTACGAGCAGTACTTC; CDR3aa: CASSYRTDFSHYEQYF
abundance: .; j_gene: TRBJ2-4; v_gene: TRBV28; d_gene: .; CDR3nt: TGTGCCAGCGATACGGGAAACATTCAGTACTTC; CDR3aa: CASDTGNIQYF
abundance: few; j_gene: TRBJ2-7; v_gene: TRBV6-2/TRBV6-3; d_gene: .; CDR3nt: TGTGCCAGCAGTTATCCACCAGCCACCTACGAGCAGTACTTC; CDR3aa: CASSYPPATYEQYF
abundance: many; j_gene: TRBJ2-3; v_gene: TRBV29-1; d_gene: TRBD2; CDR3nt: TGCAGCGGGGGACTAGCGGGATACACAGATACGCAGTATTTT; CDR3aa: CSGGLAGYTDTQYF
abundance: many; j_gene: TRBJ2-2; v_gene: TRBV7-8; d_gene: .; CDR3nt: TGTGCCAGCAGCCCCACGCCGGACACCGGGGAGCTGTTTTTT; CDR3aa: CASSPTPDTGELFF
abundance: .; j_gene: TRBJ2-7; v_gene: TRBV7-8; d_gene: TRBD1; CDR3nt: TGTGCCAGCAGCTTCTCCCGGGACAGCTACGAGCAGTACTTC; CDR3aa: CASSFSRDSYEQYF